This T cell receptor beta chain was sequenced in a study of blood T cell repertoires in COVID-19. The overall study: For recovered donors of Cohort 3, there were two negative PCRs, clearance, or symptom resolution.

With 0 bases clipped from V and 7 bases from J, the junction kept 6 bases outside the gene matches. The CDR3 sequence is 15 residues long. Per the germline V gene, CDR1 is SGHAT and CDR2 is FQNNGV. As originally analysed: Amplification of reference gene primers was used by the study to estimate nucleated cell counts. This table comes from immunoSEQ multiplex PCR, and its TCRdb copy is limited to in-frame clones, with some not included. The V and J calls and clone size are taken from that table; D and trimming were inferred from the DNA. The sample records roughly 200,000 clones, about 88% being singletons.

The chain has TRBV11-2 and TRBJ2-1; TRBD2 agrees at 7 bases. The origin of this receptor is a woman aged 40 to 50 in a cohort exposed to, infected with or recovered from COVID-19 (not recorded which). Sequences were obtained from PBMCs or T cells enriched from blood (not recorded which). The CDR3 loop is CASSLDGGNENEQFF. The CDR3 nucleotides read TGTGCCAGCAGCTTAGACGGGGGGAACGAAAATGAGCAGTTCTTC. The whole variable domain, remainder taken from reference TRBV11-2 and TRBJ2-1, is EAGVAQSPRYKIIEKRQSVAFWCNPISGHATLYWYQQILGQGPKLLIQFQNNGVVDDSQLPKDRFSAERLKGVDSTLKIQPAKLEDSAVYLCASSLDGGNENEQFFGPGTRLTVL.